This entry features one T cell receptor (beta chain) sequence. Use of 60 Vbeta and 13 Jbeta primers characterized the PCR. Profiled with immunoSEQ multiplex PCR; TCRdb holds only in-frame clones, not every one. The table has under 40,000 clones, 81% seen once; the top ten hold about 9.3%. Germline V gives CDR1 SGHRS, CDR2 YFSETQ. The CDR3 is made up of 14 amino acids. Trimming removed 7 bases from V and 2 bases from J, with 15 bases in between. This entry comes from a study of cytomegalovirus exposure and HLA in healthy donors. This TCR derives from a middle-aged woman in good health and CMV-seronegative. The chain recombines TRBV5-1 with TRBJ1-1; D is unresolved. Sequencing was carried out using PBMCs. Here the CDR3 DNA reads TGCGCCAGCCGAGCGGGCGTGGGAAACACTGAAGCTTTCTTT. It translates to CASRAGVGNTEAFF. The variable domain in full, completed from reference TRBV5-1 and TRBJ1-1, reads KAGVTQTPRYLIKTRGQQVTLSCSPISGHRSVSWYQQTPGQGLQFLFEYFSETQRNKGNFPGRFSGRQFSNSRSEMNVSTLELGDSALYLCASRAGVGNTEAFFGQGTRLTVV.